This entry describes one TCR beta chain. The antigen it binds to is not known. No qualities accompany the bases; no much larger clone lies one base away. This specimen belongs to a study of sequential checkpoint blockade in melanoma (dated by TCRdb to the late 2010s). Describing the broader study: Patients were assigned by 1:1 randomization to either first-line nivolumab followed by ipilimumab (arm A) or ipilimumab followed by nivolumab (arm B). Maintenance nivolumab came after each of the two trial sequences.

The immunoSEQ Assay was used to immunosequence TCRbeta CDR3 regions from genomic DNA. Genomic DNA was amplified by bias-controlled multiplex PCR before high-throughput sequencing. Per the authors' processing: To quantify the absolute abundance of each unique TCRbeta CDR3 region, the sequences were collapsed and filtered. Clonality, defined as 1 minus Pielou's evenness, was calculated using only productive rearrangements. A previously published method was used to identify clones whose frequencies were significantly greater in on-treatment samples than in baseline samples. The table was pulled from immuneACCESS by TCRdb, which kept in-frame rearrangements only. Such tables lose some clones; where checked, under half of the loss comes from unresolved V genes, and the rest has no known cause. The V and J calls and clone size are taken from that table; D and trimming were inferred from the DNA. The sample data list over 10,000 clones, and around 80% of these were observed just once. Clones ranked in the top ten supply around a quarter of the sample.

Study-wide conclusions, independent of this receptor: Larger, independent patient cohorts are needed to validate the response-prediction model that combines TCR metrics and mutation burden.

The treatment or condition label corresponds to: randomized to nivolumab then ipilimumab (arm A) or the reverse (arm B). No trial patient had received prior DNA-damaging chemotherapy. A FACS Aria II flow cytometer was used to sort live CD3+CD8+ cells that were negative for CD19 and CD56 from thawed PBMCs. Samples were obtained from patients with melanoma enrolled in CheckMate 064, a randomized, open-label phase II trial of sequential checkpoint blockade. Peripheral blood mononuclear cells were collected by leukapheresis, purified with Ficoll-Paque, and frozen in human serum with around 10% DMSO. Purity of sorted blood CD3+CD8+ cells was verified at >95% immediately after sorting, followed by DNA extraction. The receptor's source is a human donor with melanoma. The sequenced sample was CD8+ T cells sorted from blood (inferred from file names), obtained from a patient given nivolumab and ipilimumab in sequence.

CDR3 reads: CASSHHSGESYNEQFF. The base sequence is TGTGCCAGCAGCCACCATTCAGGGGAATCCTACAATGAGCAGTTCTTC. The V and J segments used are TRBV14 and TRBJ2-1, with a weak D call of TRBD1 (6 bases match). Sequences SGHDN (CDR1) and FVKESK (CDR2) are obtained from the germline V gene. V is clipped by 3 bases and J by 1 base, and the sequence between their germline boundaries is 13 bases long. The CDR3 contains 16 residues, cysteine and phenylalanine counted. The kept DNA is CDR3 alone, 48 bases in frame from the first base.